A selection of T cell receptor beta chains follows, all from one sample in a study of T cell clonotyping in hematopoietic cell transplantation. Clones were sequenced by immunoSEQ multiplex PCR, and TCRdb holds only the in-frame ones, with some missing. Of about 9,300 clones detected, 86% appear once; the ten largest clones hold about two fifths. The specimen comprised PBMCs, sampled 180 days after allogeneic stem cell transplant. The receptors were gathered from a human patient who had an allogeneic stem cell transplant, so the T cells may come from the graft donor. The donor label of this sample is uncertain. Some clones in this sample may be carry-over from other donors' samples. CDR3s include the opening cysteine and the closing phenylalanine or tryptophan. The D gene is left open where the match is weak. The size entry is marked missing in some rows and otherwise reads once, few, many or a size class.

J gene: TRBJ2-1
clone size: .
V gene: TRBV28
D gene: TRBD1
CDR3 protein: CASSSTGTEQFF
CDR3 DNA: TGTGCCAGCAGTTCGACAGGGACTGAGCAGTTCTTC

J gene: TRBJ1-6
clone size: .
V gene: TRBV6-5
D gene: .
CDR3 protein: CASTKGQNNSPLHF
CDR3 DNA: TGTGCCAGCACCAAAGGACAGAATAATTCACCCCTCCACTTT

J gene: TRBJ1-1
clone size: .
V gene: TRBV6-5
D gene: .
CDR3 protein: CASSLGRLHTEAFF
CDR3 DNA: TGTGCCAGCAGCCTAGGACGTCTCCACACTGAAGCTTTCTTT

J gene: TRBJ2-7
clone size: once
V gene: TRBV14
D gene: .
CDR3 protein: CASSPPGSLGSYEQYF
CDR3 DNA: TGTGCCAGCAGCCCCCCGGGGAGTCTTGGTTCCTACGAGCAGTACTTC

J gene: TRBJ2-2
clone size: once
V gene: TRBV25-1
D gene: .
CDR3 protein: CASTNTGELFF
CDR3 DNA: TGTGCCAGCACCAACACCGGGGAGCTGTTTTTT

J gene: TRBJ1-2
clone size: .
V gene: TRBV9
D gene: TRBD1
CDR3 protein: CASSVEGAHYGYTF
CDR3 DNA: TGTGCCAGCAGCGTAGAGGGGGCCCACTATGGCTACACCTTC

J gene: TRBJ2-2
clone size: .
V gene: TRBV11-3
D gene: TRBD2
CDR3 protein: CASSLGLAGGPPGELFF
CDR3 DNA: TGTGCCAGCAGTTTAGGACTAGCGGGGGGCCCTCCCGGGGAGCTGTTTTTT

J gene: TRBJ2-7
clone size: .
V gene: TRBV7-2
D gene: TRBD1
CDR3 protein: CASNRGLGYEQYF
CDR3 DNA: TGTGCCAGCAACAGGGGCCTCGGATACGAGCAGTACTTC

J gene: TRBJ1-1
clone size: .
V gene: TRBV15
D gene: .
CDR3 protein: CATAIQNTEAFF
CDR3 DNA: TGTGCCACGGCCATCCAGAACACTGAAGCTTTCTTT

J gene: TRBJ2-7
clone size: .
V gene: TRBV5-6
D gene: .
CDR3 protein: CASSLGGDTYEQYF
CDR3 DNA: TGTGCCAGCAGCTTGGGAGGGGATACCTACGAGCAGTACTTC

J gene: TRBJ1-6
clone size: .
V gene: TRBV14
D gene: .
CDR3 protein: CASSHLENSPLHF
CDR3 DNA: TGTGCCAGCAGCCATCTAGAGAATTCACCCCTCCACTTT

J gene: TRBJ1-2
clone size: .
V gene: TRBV4-3
D gene: TRBD1
CDR3 protein: CASSQGLTGYGYTF
CDR3 DNA: TGCGCCAGCAGCCAAGGCTTGACAGGGTATGGCTACACCTTC

J gene: TRBJ1-5
clone size: .
V gene: TRBV2
D gene: TRBD1
CDR3 protein: CASSSRGRGDQPQHF
CDR3 DNA: TGTGCCAGCTCATCCAGGGGGCGAGGGGATCAGCCCCAGCATTTT

J gene: TRBJ2-2
clone size: .
V gene: TRBV30
D gene: .
CDR3 protein: CAWNWLGTGELFF
CDR3 DNA: TGTGCCTGGAATTGGTTGGGTACCGGGGAGCTGTTTTTT

J gene: TRBJ1-2
clone size: .
V gene: TRBV30
D gene: .
CDR3 protein: CAWRQEPRGYTF
CDR3 DNA: TGTGCCTGGAGGCAGGAGCCCCGTGGCTACACCTTC

J gene: TRBJ2-7
clone size: medium-sized
V gene: TRBV6-1
D gene: .
CDR3 protein: CASSVTQGAPSYEQYF
CDR3 DNA: TGTGCCAGCAGTGTCACACAGGGTGCACCGTCCTACGAGCAGTACTTC

J gene: TRBJ1-6
clone size: .
V gene: TRBV9
D gene: TRBD1
CDR3 protein: CASSPGQGPSSSYNSPLHF
CDR3 DNA: TGTGCCAGCAGCCCCGGACAGGGGCCATCGAGCTCCTATAATTCACCCCTCCACTTT

J gene: TRBJ2-1
clone size: .
V gene: TRBV27
D gene: .
CDR3 protein: CASSFGTAGSQFF
CDR3 DNA: TGTGCCAGCAGTTTCGGGACCGCAGGTAGTCAGTTCTTC

J gene: TRBJ2-7
clone size: .
V gene: TRBV7-2
D gene: .
CDR3 protein: CASGDTFYEQYF
CDR3 DNA: TGTGCCAGCGGGGACACCTTCTACGAGCAGTACTTC